This T cell receptor (beta chain) was sequenced during a study of shared clonotypes between healthy human individuals. As defined, naive CD8 cells were CD45RO-negative and positively selected for CCR7, with terminally differentiated effector memory CD45RA+ cells excluded. Only in-frame clones appear in the TCRdb table, and some are missing; sequencing was by immunoSEQ multiplex PCR. In the table there are more than 600,000 clones, 92% of which are singletons. V was pared by 1 base and J by 4 bases, with 9 bases of the junction left unmatched. This CDR3 spans 17 amino acids. CDR1 and CDR2 from the germline V gene are LGHNA and YSLEER.

The chain uses TRBV4-3 and TRBJ1-4; TRBD1 matches 7 bases. Specimen: naive CD8+ T cells sorted from blood. The source is a man aged 30 to 45 in good health. The CDR3 DNA is TGCGCCAGCAGCCAAGTCAGGGGGGTCGTTTTTAATGAAAAACTGTTTTTT. This codes for CASSQVRGVVFNEKLFF.